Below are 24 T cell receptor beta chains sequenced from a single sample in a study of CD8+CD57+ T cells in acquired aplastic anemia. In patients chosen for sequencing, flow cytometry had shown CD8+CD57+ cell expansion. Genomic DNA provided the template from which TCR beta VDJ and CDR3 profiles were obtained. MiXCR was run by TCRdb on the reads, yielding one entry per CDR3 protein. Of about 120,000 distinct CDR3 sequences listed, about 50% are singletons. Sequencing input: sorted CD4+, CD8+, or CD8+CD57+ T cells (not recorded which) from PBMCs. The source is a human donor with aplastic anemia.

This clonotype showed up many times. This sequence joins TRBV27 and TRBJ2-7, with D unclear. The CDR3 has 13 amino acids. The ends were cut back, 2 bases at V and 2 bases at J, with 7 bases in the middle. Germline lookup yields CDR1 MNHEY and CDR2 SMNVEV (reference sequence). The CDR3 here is CASSLGPAYEQYF. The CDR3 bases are TGTGCCAGCAGTTTAGGGCCAGCCTACGAGCAGTACTTC.

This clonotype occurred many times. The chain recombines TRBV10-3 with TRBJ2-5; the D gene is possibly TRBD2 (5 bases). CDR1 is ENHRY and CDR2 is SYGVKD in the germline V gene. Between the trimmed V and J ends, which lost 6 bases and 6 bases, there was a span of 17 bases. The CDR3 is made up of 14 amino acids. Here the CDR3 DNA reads TGTGCCATCAGGGACGCGGGCGAGGTGAAGACCCAGTACTTC. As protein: CAIRDAGEVKTQYF.

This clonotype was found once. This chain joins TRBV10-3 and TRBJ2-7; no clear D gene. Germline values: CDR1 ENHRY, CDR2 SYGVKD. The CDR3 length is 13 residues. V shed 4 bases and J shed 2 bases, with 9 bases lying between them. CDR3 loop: CAISVAETYEQYF. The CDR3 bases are TGTGCCATCAGTGTTGCGGAAACCTACGAGCAGTACTTC.

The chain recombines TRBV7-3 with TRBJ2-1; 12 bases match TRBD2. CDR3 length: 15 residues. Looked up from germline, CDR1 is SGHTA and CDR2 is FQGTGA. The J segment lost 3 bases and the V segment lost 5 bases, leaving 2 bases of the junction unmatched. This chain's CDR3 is CASSPTSGSYNEQFF. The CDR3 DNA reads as TGTGCCAGCAGCCCGACTAGCGGGAGCTACAATGAGCAGTTCTTC.

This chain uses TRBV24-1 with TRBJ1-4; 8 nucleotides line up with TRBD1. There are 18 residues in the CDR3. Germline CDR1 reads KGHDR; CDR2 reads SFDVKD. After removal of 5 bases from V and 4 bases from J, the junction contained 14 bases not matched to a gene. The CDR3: CATSAPGQGERDNEKLFF. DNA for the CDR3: TGTGCCACCAGTGCCCCTGGACAGGGAGAAAGGGATAATGAAAAACTGTTTTTT.

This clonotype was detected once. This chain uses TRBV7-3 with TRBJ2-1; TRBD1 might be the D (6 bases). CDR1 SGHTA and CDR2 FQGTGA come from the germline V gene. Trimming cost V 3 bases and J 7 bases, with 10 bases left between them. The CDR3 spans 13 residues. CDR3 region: CASSFWQGNEQFF. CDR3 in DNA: TGTGCCAGCAGCTTTTGGCAGGGGAATGAGCAGTTCTTC.

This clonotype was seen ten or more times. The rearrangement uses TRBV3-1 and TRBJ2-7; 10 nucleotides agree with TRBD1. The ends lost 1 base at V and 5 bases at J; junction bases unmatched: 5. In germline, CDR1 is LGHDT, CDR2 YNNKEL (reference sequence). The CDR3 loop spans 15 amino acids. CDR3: CASSQGQGAGDEQYF. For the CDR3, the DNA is TGTGCCAGCAGCCAAGGACAGGGGGCAGGGGACGAGCAGTACTTC.

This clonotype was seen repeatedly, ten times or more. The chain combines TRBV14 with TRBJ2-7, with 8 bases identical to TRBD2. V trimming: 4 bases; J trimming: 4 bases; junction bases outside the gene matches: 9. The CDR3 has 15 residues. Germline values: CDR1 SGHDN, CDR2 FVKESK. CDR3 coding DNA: TGTGCCAGCAGCCCCCGGGAGGGGGACCTTTACGAGCAGTACTTC. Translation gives CASSPREGDLYEQYF.

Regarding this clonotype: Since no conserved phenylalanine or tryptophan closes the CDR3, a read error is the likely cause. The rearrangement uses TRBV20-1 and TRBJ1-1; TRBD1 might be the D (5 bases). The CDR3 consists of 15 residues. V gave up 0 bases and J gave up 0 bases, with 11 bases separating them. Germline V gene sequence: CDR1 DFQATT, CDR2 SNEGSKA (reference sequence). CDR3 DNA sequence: TGCAGTGCTAGAGAAGGGACGGGGATGAACACTGAAGCTTTCCTT. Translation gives CSAREGTGMNTEAFL.

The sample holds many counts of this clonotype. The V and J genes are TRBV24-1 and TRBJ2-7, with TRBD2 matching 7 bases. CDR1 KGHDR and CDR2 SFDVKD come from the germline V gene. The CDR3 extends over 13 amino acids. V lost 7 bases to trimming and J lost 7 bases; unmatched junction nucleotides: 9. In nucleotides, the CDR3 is TGTGCCACCAGCCCAGGGACTACGGGGGAGCAGTACTTC. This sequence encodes CATSPGTTGEQYF.

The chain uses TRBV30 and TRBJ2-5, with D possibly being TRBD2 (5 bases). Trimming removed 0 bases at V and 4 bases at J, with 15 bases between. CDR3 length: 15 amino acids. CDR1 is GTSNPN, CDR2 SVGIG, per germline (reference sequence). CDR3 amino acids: CAWSVPVGVRETQYF. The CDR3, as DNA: TGTGCCTGGAGTGTACCGGTGGGAGTAAGAGAGACCCAGTACTTC.

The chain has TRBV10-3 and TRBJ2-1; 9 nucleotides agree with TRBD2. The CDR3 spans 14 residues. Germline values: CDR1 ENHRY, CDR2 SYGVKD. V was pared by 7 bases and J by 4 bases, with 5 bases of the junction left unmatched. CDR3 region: CAIKNSGSYNEQFF. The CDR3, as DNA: TGTGCCATCAAGAATAGCGGGAGTTACAATGAGCAGTTCTTC.

The CDR3 is CASSPHAILTDRNGYTF. The CDR3 DNA reads as TGTGCCAGCAGTCCACACGCGATTCTGACAGACAGGAATGGCTACACCTTC. V is TRBV6-1 and J is TRBJ1-2, with D maybe TRBD1 (6 bases). The CDR3 loop spans 17 amino acids. Trimming pared 5 bases from V and 6 bases from J, leaving 25 bases between. Germline V lookup: CDR1 MNHNS, CDR2 SASEGT.

The CDR3 is CASSMSGTPFNEQFF. Written as DNA, the CDR3 is TGTGCCAGTAGTATGAGCGGGACCCCCTTCAATGAGCAGTTCTTC. V and J are TRBV19 and TRBJ2-1, with TRBD2 identical over 7 bases. Germline V gives CDR1 LNHDA, CDR2 SQIVND (reference sequence). V trimming: 3 bases; J trimming: 6 bases; junction bases outside the gene matches: 8. This CDR3 has 15 residues.

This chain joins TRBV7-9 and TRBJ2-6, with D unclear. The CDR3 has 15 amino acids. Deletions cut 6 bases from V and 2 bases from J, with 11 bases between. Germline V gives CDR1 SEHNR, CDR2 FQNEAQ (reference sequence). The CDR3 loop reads CASRGIGPGANVLTF. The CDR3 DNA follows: TGTGCCAGCAGAGGGATAGGTCCTGGGGCCAACGTCCTGACTTTC. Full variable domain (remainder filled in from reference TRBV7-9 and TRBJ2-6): DTGVSQNPRHKITKRGQNVTFRCDPISEHNRLYWYRQTLGQGPEFLTYFQNEAQLEKSRLLSDRFSAERPKGSFSTLEIQRTEQGDSAMYLCASRGIGPGANVLTFGAGSRLTVL.

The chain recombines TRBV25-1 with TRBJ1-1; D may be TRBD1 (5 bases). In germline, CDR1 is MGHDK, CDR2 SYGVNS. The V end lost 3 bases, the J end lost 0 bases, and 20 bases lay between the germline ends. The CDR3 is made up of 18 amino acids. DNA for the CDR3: TGTGCCAGCAGTGATCGAGCGTCTAGCGGGGCCATGAACACTGAAGCTTTCTTT. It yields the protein CASSDRASSGAMNTEAFF.

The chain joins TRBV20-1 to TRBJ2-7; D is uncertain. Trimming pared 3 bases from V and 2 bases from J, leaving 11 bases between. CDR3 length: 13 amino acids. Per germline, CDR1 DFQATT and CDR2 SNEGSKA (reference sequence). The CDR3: CSASATGPYEQYF. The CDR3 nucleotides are TGCAGTGCTAGCGCCACCGGGCCCTACGAGCAGTACTTC.

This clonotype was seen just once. CDR3 residues: CSAFYLHEQYF. The CDR3 DNA sequence: TGCAGTGCTTTTTATCTTCACGAGCAGTACTTC. V usage is TRBV20-1 and J usage is TRBJ2-7; no clear D. The CDR3 consists of 11 residues. Germline CDR1 DFQATT, CDR2 SNEGSKA (reference sequence). Trimming removed 5 bases at V and 5 bases at J, with 10 bases between.

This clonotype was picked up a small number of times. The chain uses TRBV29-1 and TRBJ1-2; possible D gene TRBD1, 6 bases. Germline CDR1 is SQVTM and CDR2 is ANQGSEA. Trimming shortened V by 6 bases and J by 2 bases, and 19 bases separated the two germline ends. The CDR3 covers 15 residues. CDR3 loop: CSVGKGGEGNYGYTF. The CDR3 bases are TGCAGCGTGGGAAAGGGGGGGGAAGGCAACTATGGCTACACCTTC.

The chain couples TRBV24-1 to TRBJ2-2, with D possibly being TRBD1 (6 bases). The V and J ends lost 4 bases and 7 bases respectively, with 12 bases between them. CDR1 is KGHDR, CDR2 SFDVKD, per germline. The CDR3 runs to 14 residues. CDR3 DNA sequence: TGTGCCACCAGTGACCTAGACAGGAGCGGGGAGCTGTTTTTT. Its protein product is CATSDLDRSGELFF.

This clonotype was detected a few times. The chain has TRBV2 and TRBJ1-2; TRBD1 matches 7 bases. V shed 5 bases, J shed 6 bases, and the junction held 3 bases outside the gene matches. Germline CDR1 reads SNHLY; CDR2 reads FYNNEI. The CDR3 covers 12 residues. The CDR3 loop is CASSTGVDGYTF. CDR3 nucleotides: TGTGCCAGCAGTACAGGGGTTGATGGCTACACCTTC.

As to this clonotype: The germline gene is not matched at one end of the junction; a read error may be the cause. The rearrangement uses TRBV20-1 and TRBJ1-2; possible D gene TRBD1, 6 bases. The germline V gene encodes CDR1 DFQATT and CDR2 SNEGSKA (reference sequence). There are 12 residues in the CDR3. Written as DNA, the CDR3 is TGCAGTGGTAGGGGGTCTGGGTTTACGGTAGCCTTC. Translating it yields CSGRGSGFTVAF.

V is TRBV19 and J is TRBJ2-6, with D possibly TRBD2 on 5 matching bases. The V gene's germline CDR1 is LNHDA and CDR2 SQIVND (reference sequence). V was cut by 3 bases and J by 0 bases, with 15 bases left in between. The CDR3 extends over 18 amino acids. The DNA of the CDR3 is TGTGCCAGTAGTATCGGAGGAGGTATCCCCTCTGGGGCCAACGTCCTGACTTTC. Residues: CASSIGGGIPSGANVLTF.

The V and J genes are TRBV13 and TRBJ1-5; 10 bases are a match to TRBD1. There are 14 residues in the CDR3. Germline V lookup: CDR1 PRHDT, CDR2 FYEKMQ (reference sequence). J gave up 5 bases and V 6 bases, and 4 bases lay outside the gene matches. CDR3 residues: CASRGQGRDQPQHF. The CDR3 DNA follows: TGTGCCAGCAGGGGACAGGGGAGGGATCAGCCCCAGCATTTT.